This T cell receptor beta chain was found in a study of blood T cell repertoires in COVID-19. As for the study in general: From T cells, B-cell-depleted T cells, or PBMCs came the material, which was cDNA or gDNA.

The CDR3 runs to 14 residues. The V end was cut by 1 base, the J end by 8 bases, with 11 bases between. Germline V gives CDR1 KGHSH, CDR2 LQKENI. In the authors' workflow: Cell counts per sample came from amplifying reference gene primers. The assay was immunoSEQ multiplex PCR, and TCRdb's table has in-frame clones only and misses some. The DNA gave D and trimming, while V, J and clone size come from that table. The sample records a few hundred thousand clones, approximately 80% being singletons. The source is a man in his thirties or forties who had recovered from COVID-19. The specimen was peripheral blood. This chain joins TRBV18 and TRBJ1-4; the D gene is possibly TRBD1 (5 bases). The CDR3 DNA reads as TGTGCCAGCTCACCACTAGGCGGGACGGAAAAACTGTTTTTT. This sequence encodes CASSPLGGTEKLFF.